This TCR beta chain was recorded in a study of cytomegalovirus exposure and HLA in healthy donors. About the research overall: Approximately 85 million unique TCRs from HLA-typed donors were held in an early data release.

Study-wide results and limits: An observed cluster of highly shared sequence variants was recorded as a likely sequencing artifact.

In regard to this clone: What it binds is not known.

This CDR3 comprises 14 residues. Germline assignment: CDR1 SGHTA and CDR2 FQGNSA. V lost 3 bases to trimming and J lost 2 bases, with 10 bases between them. PCR used 60 Vbeta primers and 13 Jbeta primers. The method was immunoSEQ multiplex PCR; TCRdb's version includes in-frame clones alone and lacks a portion of them. This table has under 150,000 clones, more than 70% appearing once. Sequencing was done on a sample of PBMCs. The rearrangement uses TRBV7-2 and TRBJ1-1; TRBD1 might be the D (5 bases). The clonotype was recovered from a woman aged 50 to 60 in good health and CMV-seropositive. The CDR3 nucleotides read TGTGCCAGCAGCTTCGCGGGGGGAAACACTGAAGCTTTCTTT. It codes for CASSFAGGNTEAFF.